These 21 T cell receptor beta chains share one sample of origin, sequenced in a study of Ad26.COV2.S vaccination and SARS-CoV-2 variants. Noted treatment: some 20 received Ad26.COV2.S at low or high dose, single or two shots; 5 received placebo; per-sample allocation not given. Vaccine and placebo recipients were sampled on day 63 after the first injection. The table came from immunoSEQ multiplex PCR; TCRdb's copy has only in-frame clones and leaves some out. The top ten hold roughly 3.9% of the sample, which has 350,000 to 500,000 clones, about 90% seen once. The sample was peripheral blood, taken in a trial of Ad26.COV2.S vaccine versus placebo. These receptors originate from a person aged 18 to 59 who received the Ad26.COV2.S COVID-19 vaccine or a placebo.

This rearrangement joins TRBV6-6 to TRBJ2-2, with 7 bases identical to TRBD2. CDR1 and CDR2 from the germline V gene are MNHNY and SVGAGI (reference sequence). Germline trimming cut 5 bases from V and 1 base from J; bases unmatched to any gene: 13. The CDR3 sequence is 18 residues long. DNA for the CDR3: TGTGCCAGCAGTCGGGCGTGGTCGGCTAGCGGGAACACCGGGGAGCTGTTTTTT. Translating gives CASSRAWSASGNTGELFF.

This clone was detected only once. This chain joins TRBV25-1 and TRBJ1-2; tentatively, D is TRBD1 (6 bases). The germline V gene encodes CDR1 MGHDK and CDR2 SYGVNS. V was cut by 2 bases and J by 3 bases, with 7 bases left in between. This CDR3 has 13 residues. The CDR3 DNA sequence: TGTGCCAGCAGTGAAAGGACAGACTATGGCTACACCTTC. Translating it yields CASSERTDYGYTF.

V and J are TRBV6-2 or TRBV6-3 and TRBJ2-1; D uncertain. Trimming took 2 bases from V and 0 from J, leaving 8 bases between them. The germline gives CDR1 MNHEY, CDR2 SVGEGT. This CDR3 has 15 amino acids. The CDR3 DNA reads TGTGCCAGCAGTTACCAAGATCTCTCCTACAATGAGCAGTTCTTC. It is translated as CASSYQDLSYNEQFF.

The chain employs TRBV28 and TRBJ2-7; 11 bases fit TRBD2. CDR1 and CDR2 (germline): MDHEN, SYDVKM. V shed 6 bases and J 7 bases; nucleotides not matched to a gene: 11. CDR3 length: 15 residues. CDR3 protein: CASSPIAGGPREQYF. The CDR3 DNA reads as TGTGCCAGCAGCCCGATAGCGGGAGGGCCTAGGGAGCAGTACTTC.

The rearrangement joins TRBV28 to TRBJ2-4, with 10 bases lining up with TRBD2. The CDR3 runs 16 residues. V was clipped by 3 bases and J by 1 base; unmatched bases: 3. Germline CDR1 is MDHEN and CDR2 is SYDVKM. The CDR3 region is CASSFIAGGAKNIQYF. DNA for the CDR3: TGTGCCAGCAGTTTCATAGCGGGAGGTGCCAAAAACATTCAGTACTTC. The full variable domain, completed using reference TRBV28 and TRBJ2-4, is DVKVTQSSRYLVKRTGEKVFLECVQDMDHENMFWYRQDPGLGLRLIYFSYDVKMKEKGDIPEGYSVSREKKERFSLILESASTNQTSMYLCASSFIAGGAKNIQYFGAGTRLSVL.

The chain carries TRBV28 and TRBJ1-5, with D perhaps matching TRBD1 (5 bases). This CDR3 spans 13 amino acids. Germline lookup yields CDR1 MDHEN and CDR2 SYDVKM. Trimming left V 4 bases short and J 11 bases short, with 15 bases between. CDR3 loop: CASSSGPPGAQHF. The CDR3 DNA reads as TGTGCCAGCAGTTCCGGTCCCCCGGGGGCCCAGCATTTT.

A single count supports this clone. The chain uses TRBV12-3 or TRBV12-4 and TRBJ1-1; the D gene is possibly TRBD1 (6 bases). The CDR3 length is 13 residues. V lost 2 bases and J lost 6, with 10 bases in between. CDR3 in amino acids: CASSLWGQAEAFF. Written as DNA, the CDR3 is TGTGCCAGCAGTTTATGGGGGCAAGCTGAAGCTTTCTTT.

The CDR3 DNA follows: TGTGCCAGCGATCAGACTACTAACTATGGCTACACCTTC. Residues: CASDQTTNYGYTF. This chain connects TRBV6-5 to TRBJ1-2; D is unresolved. V was cut by 8 bases and J by 0 bases, with 10 bases left in between. The V gene's germline CDR1 is MNHEY and CDR2 SVGAGI. This CDR3 has 13 residues.

The chain recombines TRBV21-1 with TRBJ1-1; the table gives TRBD1 as D, unverified against the DNA. TRBV21-1 is flagged as a pseudogene. The CDR3 totals 14 residues. Here the CDR3 reads CASPPDCQDTEAFF. DNA for the CDR3: TGTGCCAGTCCCCCCGATTGCCAGGACACTGAAGCTTTCTTT.

This chain links TRBV10-3 with TRBJ2-7; possibly TRBD2 for D (6 bases). V shed 4 bases and J shed 3 bases, with 13 bases lying between them. The V gene's germline CDR1 is ENHRY and CDR2 SYGVKD. This CDR3 spans 14 amino acids. DNA of the CDR3: TGTGCCATCAGTGCTTCCAGGGAGGTCTACGAGCAGTACTTC. Its protein is CAISASREVYEQYF.

The gene calls are TRBV7-8 and TRBJ1-5; D is ambiguous. The V gene's germline CDR1 is SGHVS and CDR2 FQNEAQ. The CDR3 spans 14 residues. Trimming removed 1 base at V and 4 bases at J, with 8 bases between. CDR3 sequence reads: CASSLEAGNQPQHF. CDR3 in DNA: TGTGCCAGCAGCTTAGAGGCAGGAAATCAGCCCCAGCATTTT.

This clone was observed a handful of times. The chain employs TRBV9 and TRBJ2-2; 12 bases agree with TRBD2. The V gene's germline CDR1 is SGDLS and CDR2 YYNGEE. J gave up 1 base and V 0 bases, and 4 bases lay outside the gene matches. The CDR3 length is 18 residues. CDR3 nucleotides: TGTGCCAGCAGCGTAGTGCTAGCGGGAGGGGAGAACACCGGGGAGCTGTTTTTT. Its translation: CASSVVLAGGENTGELFF.

The chain joins TRBV6-6 to TRBJ2-7; 9 bases map to TRBD1. The CDR3 sequence is 15 residues long. Trimming cost V 4 bases and J 12 bases; bases outside gene matches: 16. Germline CDR1 and CDR2: MNHNY and SVGAGI (reference sequence). CDR3 nucleotide sequence: TGTGCCAGCAGTTTCCTCCGGGACAGGGCTAGGGGGTGGTACTTC. This encodes CASSFLRDRARGWYF.

This clone has only one observation. The rearrangement uses TRBV24-1 and TRBJ2-7; 9 nucleotides align to TRBD1. CDR3 length: 24 amino acids. After removal of 8 bases from V and 3 bases from J, the junction contained 37 bases not matched to a gene. CDR1 is KGHDR and CDR2 is SFDVKD in the germline V gene. In DNA, the CDR3 is TGTGCCACCATCCTAAAACAGGGGACAGGGATAACCCATACGGGAGAATTTCTATTCTACGAGCAGTACTTC. Protein sequence: CATILKQGTGITHTGEFLFYEQYF.

The chain combines TRBV12-3 or TRBV12-4 with TRBJ2-7; tentatively, D is TRBD2 (5 bases). V was pared by 6 bases and J by 5 bases, with 8 bases between. The CDR3 spans 11 residues. CDR3 nucleotides: TGTGCCAGCAGCCCCGGGGACGAGCAGTACTTC. The encoded protein is CASSPGDEQYF.

This clone was seen just once. The rearrangement uses TRBV5-5 and TRBJ2-7, with D perhaps TRBD2 (5 bases). Looked up from germline, CDR1 is SGHKS and CDR2 is YYEKEE (reference sequence). The V end was cut by 2 bases, the J end by 0 bases, with 12 bases between. The CDR3 contains 15 residues. CDR3: CASSFLSEGSYEQYF. The CDR3 coding sequence is TGTGCCAGCAGCTTCCTTAGCGAGGGCTCCTACGAGCAGTACTTC. Using reference TRBV5-5 and TRBJ2-7 for the parts outside the CDR3, the full variable domain is DAGVTQSPTHLIKTRGQQVTLRCSPISGHKSVSWYQQVLGQGPQFIFQYYEKEERGRGNFPDRFSARQFPNYSSELNVNALLLGDSALYLCASSFLSEGSYEQYFGPGTRLTVT.

The chain couples TRBV3-1 (or the pseudogene TRBV3-2) to TRBJ1-1, with TRBD1 matching 7 bases. This CDR3 has 13 amino acids. J was trimmed by 6 bases and V by 3 bases; bases with no gene match: 4. The germline CDR1 and CDR2 sequences are LGHDT and YNNKEL (reference sequence). The CDR3 DNA is TGTGCCAGCAGCCAGCAGGGGGTCCCTGAAGCTTTCTTT. Protein sequence: CASSQQGVPEAFF.

This chain connects TRBV5-1 to TRBJ2-2; 10 nucleotides agree with TRBD1. Germline V gene data show CDR1 as SGHRS and CDR2 as YFSETQ. After removal of 4 bases from V and 0 bases from J, the junction contained 3 bases not matched to a gene. This CDR3 has 16 amino acids. Here the CDR3 reads CASSLTGGANTGELFF. The CDR3 DNA follows: TGCGCCAGCAGCCTGACAGGGGGCGCGAACACCGGGGAGCTGTTTTTT.

The chain joins TRBV25-1 to TRBJ2-1; 7 nucleotides agree with TRBD2. The CDR3 covers 16 residues. Per the germline V gene, CDR1 is MGHDK and CDR2 is SYGVNS. Germline trimming cut 5 bases from V and 6 bases from J; bases unmatched to any gene: 13. The DNA for the CDR3 is TGTGCCAGCAGTCAAATAGCGGGCAGATACGCCAATGAGCAGTTCTTC. Amino acid sequence: CASSQIAGRYANEQFF.

Points on this clone: Other nucleotide sequences from this sample produce the same CDR3. This rearrangement joins TRBV9 to TRBJ1-3, with a tentative D call TRBD1 (5 bases). V was shortened by 2 bases and J by 2 bases, with 8 bases between the two germline ends. Per the germline V gene, CDR1 is SGDLS and CDR2 is YYNGEE. This CDR3 has 14 amino acids. Here the CDR3 reads CASSVSGTGNTIYF. CDR3 DNA sequence: TGTGCCAGCAGCGTGTCAGGGACTGGAAACACCATATATTTT.

J is TRBJ1-2 and V is TRBV24-1; D ambiguous. The CDR3 covers 14 residues. Trimming took 2 bases from V and 2 from J, leaving 8 bases between them. CDR1 is KGHDR and CDR2 is SFDVKD in the germline V gene. CDR3 bases: TGTGCCACCAGTGATTCGACGGTAAACTATGGCTACACCTTC. Translation gives CATSDSTVNYGYTF.